A selection of T cell receptor beta chains follows, all from one sample in a study of shared clonotypes between healthy human individuals. TCRdb's table, derived via immunoSEQ multiplex PCR, lists solely in-frame clones and lacks some. The data show about 330,000 clones, roughly 87% seen once. What was sequenced was memory CD8+ T cells sorted from blood. The receptors were sampled from a man aged 18-30 years in good health. Both conserved end residues are part of each CDR3. A D gene is named only where the DNA matches it firmly. Size is omitted from some rows. Given values are once, few, many or a class for expanded clones.

d_call: TRBD1; j_call: TRBJ1-2; v_call: TRBV10-3; clone_size: -; cdr3_nt: TGTGCCATCAGTGAAGGACAGGGGGCGTTTGGCTACACCTTC; cdr3_aa: CAISEGQGAFGYTF
d_call: -; j_call: TRBJ2-7; v_call: TRBV4-1; clone_size: -; cdr3_nt: TGCGCCAGCAGCCAACCCGGCCTCTCCTACGAGCAGTACTTC; cdr3_aa: CASSQPGLSYEQYF
d_call: -; j_call: TRBJ2-1; v_call: TRBV5-6; clone_size: -; cdr3_nt: TGTGCCAGCAGCTTCCCGCTGCACCACGATGAGCAGTTCTTC; cdr3_aa: CASSFPLHHDEQFF
d_call: -; j_call: TRBJ2-7; v_call: TRBV13; clone_size: -; cdr3_nt: TGTGCCAGCAGCTTAGATGGATCCCCCTACGAGCAGTACTTC; cdr3_aa: CASSLDGSPYEQYF
d_call: -; j_call: TRBJ2-1; v_call: TRBV27; clone_size: -; cdr3_nt: TGTGCCAGCAGTTTCCTCTCCGGAGGCGAGCAGTTCTTC; cdr3_aa: CASSFLSGGEQFF
d_call: -; j_call: TRBJ2-7; v_call: TRBV4-2; clone_size: -; cdr3_nt: TGTGCCAGCAGCCAAGAGATCTTAGGAGGGGACGAGCAGTACTTC; cdr3_aa: CASSQEILGGDEQYF
d_call: -; j_call: TRBJ1-5; v_call: TRBV10-2; clone_size: -; cdr3_nt: TGCGCCAGCAGTGACTGGAATCAGCCCCAGCATTTT; cdr3_aa: CASSDWNQPQHF
d_call: -; j_call: TRBJ1-6; v_call: TRBV28; clone_size: -; cdr3_nt: TGTGCCAGCAGTTTCGGGGGCTACTCCTATAATTCACCCCTCCACTTT; cdr3_aa: CASSFGGYSYNSPLHF
d_call: TRBD2; j_call: TRBJ2-2; v_call: TRBV30; clone_size: -; cdr3_nt: TGTGCCTGGATAGCGGGAGGTGGCAGCGGGGAGCTGTTTTTT; cdr3_aa: CAWIAGGGSGELFF
d_call: -; j_call: TRBJ2-1; v_call: TRBV7-9; clone_size: -; cdr3_nt: TGTGCCAGCAGCCCGCACACCGGGGGCTCCTACAATGAGCAGTTCTTC; cdr3_aa: CASSPHTGGSYNEQFF
d_call: -; j_call: TRBJ2-7; v_call: TRBV11-2; clone_size: -; cdr3_nt: TGTGCCAGCAGCTTCGAAAGGACGGGCGGGCAGTACTTC; cdr3_aa: CASSFERTGGQYF
d_call: -; j_call: TRBJ2-7; v_call: TRBV7-8; clone_size: few; cdr3_nt: TGTGCCAGCAGCTTAGGGGGGACCTACGAGCAGTACTTC; cdr3_aa: CASSLGGTYEQYF
d_call: TRBD2; j_call: TRBJ2-1; v_call: TRBV4-3; clone_size: -; cdr3_nt: TGCGCCAGCAGCCAAGATCTCGGACTAGCGGGACCCTCCTACAATGAGCAGTTCTTC; cdr3_aa: CASSQDLGLAGPSYNEQFF
d_call: TRBD1; j_call: TRBJ1-3; v_call: TRBV7-9; clone_size: -; cdr3_nt: TGTGCCAGCAGCTCCCGACAGGGGAGTGGAAACACCATATATTTT; cdr3_aa: CASSSRQGSGNTIYF
d_call: TRBD2; j_call: TRBJ2-3; v_call: TRBV27; clone_size: -; cdr3_nt: TGTGCCAGCAGTTCCCTAGCGGGGGGGCCCACAGATACGCAGTATTTT; cdr3_aa: CASSSLAGGPTDTQYF
d_call: -; j_call: TRBJ2-1; v_call: TRBV6-1; clone_size: few; cdr3_nt: TGTGCCAGCGGAAGACTAGATGAGCAGTTCTTC; cdr3_aa: CASGRLDEQFF
d_call: TRBD1; j_call: TRBJ1-2; v_call: TRBV11-2; clone_size: few; cdr3_nt: TGTGCCAGCAGCTTAGATACAGGGGGTGGTAACTATGGCTACACCTTC; cdr3_aa: CASSLDTGGGNYGYTF
d_call: TRBD2; j_call: TRBJ2-1; v_call: TRBV7-8; clone_size: once; cdr3_nt: TGTGCCAGCAGCTTGGACTTAGCGGGGGTTGTCTACAATGAGCAGTTCTTC; cdr3_aa: CASSLDLAGVVYNEQFF
d_call: TRBD1; j_call: TRBJ2-5; v_call: TRBV4-1; clone_size: -; cdr3_nt: TGCGCCAGCAGCCCAACACCGGGACAGGCGCGTGAAGAGACCCAGTACTTC; cdr3_aa: CASSPTPGQAREETQYF
d_call: TRBD2; j_call: TRBJ2-1; v_call: TRBV2; clone_size: many; cdr3_nt: TGTGCCAGTACGAGCGGGAGCTCCTACAATGAGCAGTTCTTC; cdr3_aa: CASTSGSSYNEQFF
d_call: -; j_call: TRBJ1-1; v_call: TRBV11-2; clone_size: -; cdr3_nt: TGTGCCAGCAGCTTAGATCTAGGAGGGAACACTGAAGCTTTCTTT; cdr3_aa: CASSLDLGGNTEAFF
d_call: -; j_call: TRBJ2-7; v_call: TRBV7-6; clone_size: -; cdr3_nt: TGTGCCAGCAGCCGAAAAGACTCCTACGAGCAGTACTTC; cdr3_aa: CASSRKDSYEQYF
d_call: -; j_call: TRBJ2-5; v_call: TRBV27; clone_size: -; cdr3_nt: TGTGCCAGCAGTTTCAGAGGGGAGACCCAGTACTTC; cdr3_aa: CASSFRGETQYF
d_call: TRBD2; j_call: TRBJ2-5; v_call: TRBV11-2; clone_size: -; cdr3_nt: TGTGCCAGCAGCTCCCCCGGGACTAGCGGGAGCGGGGGTATAGAGACCCAGTACTTC; cdr3_aa: CASSSPGTSGSGGIETQYF
d_call: -; j_call: TRBJ2-5; v_call: TRBV5-4; clone_size: -; cdr3_nt: TGTGCCAGCAGCCCCGTAGGTTCCCAAGAGACCCAGTACTTC; cdr3_aa: CASSPVGSQETQYF
d_call: -; j_call: TRBJ2-3; v_call: TRBV11-2; clone_size: -; cdr3_nt: TGTGCCAGCACCCTTTGGGGTAGCACAGATACGCAGTATTTT; cdr3_aa: CASTLWGSTDTQYF
d_call: -; j_call: TRBJ1-2; v_call: TRBV29-1; clone_size: once; cdr3_nt: TGCAGCGTTGAATTAGGGAAGGGCTATGGCTACACCTTC; cdr3_aa: CSVELGKGYGYTF
d_call: TRBD1; j_call: TRBJ2-1; v_call: TRBV5-1; clone_size: -; cdr3_nt: TGCGCCAGCAGTATTACGACAGGGGGGAATGAGCAGTTCTTC; cdr3_aa: CASSITTGGNEQFF
d_call: TRBD2; j_call: TRBJ2-3; v_call: TRBV9; clone_size: -; cdr3_nt: TGTGCCAGCAGCCCCGGACTAGTTAGCACAGATACGCAGTATTTT; cdr3_aa: CASSPGLVSTDTQYF
d_call: -; j_call: TRBJ1-2; v_call: TRBV5-1; clone_size: -; cdr3_nt: TGCGCCAGCAGCATTCGGACTGCCGACGGACATGGCTACACCTTC; cdr3_aa: CASSIRTADGHGYTF
d_call: -; j_call: TRBJ2-3; v_call: TRBV11-3; clone_size: -; cdr3_nt: TGTGCCAGCAGCTTAGACGGACAGTCGGATACGCAGTATTTT; cdr3_aa: CASSLDGQSDTQYF
d_call: -; j_call: TRBJ1-1; v_call: TRBV30; clone_size: -; cdr3_nt: TGTGCCTGGAGTTTGACAGTGAACACTGAAGCTTTCTTT; cdr3_aa: CAWSLTVNTEAFF
d_call: TRBD1; j_call: TRBJ1-2; v_call: TRBV2; clone_size: -; cdr3_nt: TGTGCCAGCAGTGAAGCGGGACAGACAGCATACGATGGCTACACCTTC; cdr3_aa: CASSEAGQTAYDGYTF
d_call: -; j_call: TRBJ2-2; v_call: TRBV14; clone_size: -; cdr3_nt: TGTGCCAGCAGCCAAGATCCTGGTTGGGCCGGGGAGCTGTTTTTT; cdr3_aa: CASSQDPGWAGELFF
d_call: -; j_call: TRBJ2-2; v_call: TRBV6-5; clone_size: -; cdr3_nt: TGTGCCAGCAGTTACTCTCTGGGCACCGGGGAGCTGTTTTTT; cdr3_aa: CASSYSLGTGELFF
d_call: -; j_call: TRBJ2-1; v_call: TRBV21-1; clone_size: once; cdr3_nt: TGTGCCAGCAGCATTGAGGGCGGGAGCTCCTACAATGAGCAGTTCTTC; cdr3_aa: CASSIEGGSSYNEQFF
d_call: TRBD1; j_call: TRBJ2-2; v_call: TRBV6-6; clone_size: -; cdr3_nt: TGTGCCATCGAGGGCAAGGGGGCACCAGGGGAGCTGTTTTTT; cdr3_aa: CAIEGKGAPGELFF
d_call: TRBD1; j_call: TRBJ2-1; v_call: TRBV10-2; clone_size: -; cdr3_nt: TGCGCCAGCAGGGCGGGACAGGGATACAATGAGCAGTTCTTC; cdr3_aa: CASRAGQGYNEQFF
d_call: -; j_call: TRBJ1-1; v_call: TRBV4-2; clone_size: -; cdr3_nt: TGTGCCAGCAGCCAAGAGGACCGACCCAGATACACTGAAGCTTTCTTT; cdr3_aa: CASSQEDRPRYTEAFF
d_call: -; j_call: TRBJ2-7; v_call: TRBV7-9; clone_size: -; cdr3_nt: TGTGCCAGCAGCTTTACTCCTCCCTACGAGCAGTACTTC; cdr3_aa: CASSFTPPYEQYF
d_call: -; j_call: TRBJ1-3; v_call: TRBV4-1; clone_size: -; cdr3_nt: TGCGCCAGCAGCCAGGAGGACAGCTCTGGAAACACCATATATTTT; cdr3_aa: CASSQEDSSGNTIYF
d_call: TRBD1; j_call: TRBJ1-1; v_call: TRBV19; clone_size: -; cdr3_nt: TGTGCCAGTAGTCCTACAGGGGTTCAGACTGAAGCTTTCTTT; cdr3_aa: CASSPTGVQTEAFF
d_call: -; j_call: TRBJ2-3; v_call: TRBV9; clone_size: -; cdr3_nt: TGTGCCAGCAGCGTAGCTTCCAGCGGAGGAATAGATACGCAGTATTTT; cdr3_aa: CASSVASSGGIDTQYF
d_call: TRBD2; j_call: TRBJ2-3; v_call: TRBV27; clone_size: -; cdr3_nt: TGTGCCAGCAGTTTCAGCCGGGGGGGAGGCACAGATACGCAGTATTTT; cdr3_aa: CASSFSRGGGTDTQYF
d_call: -; j_call: TRBJ2-7; v_call: TRBV13; clone_size: -; cdr3_nt: TGTGCCAGCAGCTTAGACAGGTCCGAGCAGTACTTC; cdr3_aa: CASSLDRSEQYF
d_call: -; j_call: TRBJ1-1; v_call: TRBV14; clone_size: many; cdr3_nt: TGTGCCAGCAGCCGCCCAGGGGCCCTGAACACTGAAGCTTTCTTT; cdr3_aa: CASSRPGALNTEAFF
d_call: -; j_call: TRBJ1-5; v_call: TRBV11-2; clone_size: -; cdr3_nt: TGTGCCAGCAGCCAAAGCAACAGTCCCTTTACGCCCCAGCATTTT; cdr3_aa: CASSQSNSPFTPQHF
d_call: -; j_call: TRBJ1-6; v_call: TRBV28; clone_size: -; cdr3_nt: TGTGCCAGCAGACAGGAATCTTTCAATAATTCACCCCTCCACTTT; cdr3_aa: CASRQESFNNSPLHF
d_call: TRBD1; j_call: TRBJ2-3; v_call: TRBV29-1; clone_size: -; cdr3_nt: TGCAGCGTCCTACAGGGGATGGATCCCCTATCCTATACGCAGTATTTT; cdr3_aa: CSVLQGMDPLSYTQYF
d_call: -; j_call: TRBJ2-7; v_call: TRBV7-9; clone_size: -; cdr3_nt: TGTGCCAGCAGCGGGGCCCTGTTACCAAACGAGCAGTACTTC; cdr3_aa: CASSGALLPNEQYF
d_call: -; j_call: TRBJ1-1; v_call: TRBV5-6; clone_size: -; cdr3_nt: TGTGCCAGCAGCTCAAAAGACAGGACTCCTTGGGAAGCTTTCTTT; cdr3_aa: CASSSKDRTPWEAFF
d_call: TRBD1; j_call: TRBJ1-2; v_call: TRBV28; clone_size: -; cdr3_nt: TGTGCCAGCAGCCCGGACAGGGGCTATGGCTACACCTTC; cdr3_aa: CASSPDRGYGYTF
d_call: TRBD1; j_call: TRBJ2-7; v_call: TRBV6-5; clone_size: -; cdr3_nt: TGTGCCAGCATGGCCGGGACAGGGATAAACGAGCAGTACTTC; cdr3_aa: CASMAGTGINEQYF
d_call: -; j_call: TRBJ2-1; v_call: TRBV5-4; clone_size: -; cdr3_nt: TGTGCCAGCAGTCCCCTAGAGGATGAGCAGTTCTTC; cdr3_aa: CASSPLEDEQFF
d_call: -; j_call: TRBJ1-4; v_call: TRBV7-9; clone_size: -; cdr3_nt: TGTGCCAGCAGCATGGGGTCTAATGAAAAACTGTTTTTT; cdr3_aa: CASSMGSNEKLFF
d_call: -; j_call: TRBJ2-5; v_call: TRBV2; clone_size: -; cdr3_nt: TGTGCCAGCAGTGAATTCGCAGTAACTCAAGAGACCCAGTACTTC; cdr3_aa: CASSEFAVTQETQYF
d_call: -; j_call: TRBJ1-3; v_call: TRBV2; clone_size: -; cdr3_nt: TGTGCCAGCAGAGAACAGGGCTCTGGAAACACCATATATTTT; cdr3_aa: CASREQGSGNTIYF
d_call: TRBD1; j_call: TRBJ2-7; v_call: TRBV6-7; clone_size: -; cdr3_nt: TGTGCCAGCAGTCCACGACAGGGGCGGTTGGGACCCTACGAGCAGTACTTC; cdr3_aa: CASSPRQGRLGPYEQYF
d_call: -; j_call: TRBJ2-1; v_call: TRBV5-4; clone_size: few; cdr3_nt: TGTGCCAGCAGCTTTGGGATTGGGAATGAGCAGTTCTTC; cdr3_aa: CASSFGIGNEQFF
d_call: -; j_call: TRBJ1-4; v_call: TRBV4-1; clone_size: few; cdr3_nt: TGCGCCAGCAGCTGGGGAATTCAGATTAATGAAAAACTGTTTTTT; cdr3_aa: CASSWGIQINEKLFF